This entry lists 20 T cell receptor beta chains sequenced from one sample in a study of blood T cells in healthy people across ages. Sample-barcoded 5' priming and a J-beta primer mix drove a second PCR of about 7 to 12 cycles. Each CDR3 protein is one row after TCRdb ran MiXCR on the 5' RACE reads. In the table there are just over 1 million distinct CDR3 sequences, 40% to 45% of which are singletons. Sequenced sample: blood. Receptors originate from a woman aged 60-75 years in good health.

The CDR3 protein is CASSYRPGARNTIYF. CDR3 in DNA: TGTGCCAGCAGTTACCGACCCGGGGCCCGAAACACCATATATTTT. V usage is TRBV6-5 and J usage is TRBJ1-3; a weak D match, TRBD1 (5 bases). The CDR3 extends over 15 amino acids. V was pared by 2 bases and J by 5 bases, with 13 bases between. Per the germline V gene, CDR1 is MNHEY and CDR2 is SVGAGI.

The rearrangement links TRBV12-3 or TRBV12-4 to TRBJ2-5; D uncertain. The J call may be mistaken, given a closer DNA end match to TRBJ2-7. The CDR3 contains 13 residues. For the CDR3, the DNA is TGTGCCAGCAGGAGCTCCCTACCCAACGAGCAGTACTTC. This codes for CASRSSLPNEQYF.

This clonotype was counted only a few times. This chain connects TRBV29-1 to TRBJ2-5; 7 bases are shared with TRBD1. V lost 3 bases to trimming and J lost 3 bases; unmatched junction nucleotides: 10. Per germline, CDR1 SQVTM and CDR2 ANQGSEA. The CDR3 loop spans 15 amino acids. CDR3 residues: CSVDKPGQLEETQYF. For the CDR3, the DNA is TGCAGCGTTGATAAACCGGGACAGCTAGAAGAGACCCAGTACTTC.

The chain carries TRBV4-1 and TRBJ2-5; D is tentatively TRBD1 or TRBD2 (5 bases each). V was cut by 1 base and J by 1 base, with 13 bases left in between. The CDR3 is made up of 16 amino acids. Germline CDR1 reads MGHRA; CDR2 reads YSYEKL. CDR3 residues: CASSQALGAAQETQYF. The CDR3 DNA sequence: TGCGCCAGCAGCCAAGCTCTCGGGGCAGCCCAAGAGACCCAGTACTTC.

This clonotype has a handful of counts. The rearrangement uses TRBV4-1 and TRBJ2-1; 11 bases align to TRBD1. The CDR3 is 15 amino acids. Trimming took 1 base from V and 8 from J; bases not matched to a gene: 4. Germline CDR1 is MGHRA and CDR2 is YSYEKL. The CDR3 sequence: CASSQGDRGMDEQFF. Here the CDR3 DNA reads TGCGCCAGCAGCCAAGGGGACAGGGGGATGGATGAGCAGTTCTTC.

This clonotype was picked up a small number of times. The rearrangement uses TRBV10-3 and TRBJ1-2, with D unclear. The length of the CDR3 is 16 residues. The germline V and J ends were trimmed by 8 bases and 7 bases, with 26 bases remaining between them. Germline CDR1 reads ENHRY; CDR2 reads SYGVKD. CDR3 region: CAIHRFSDPLSSGYTF. The CDR3 DNA is TGTGCCATCCACCGTTTTTCCGACCCTCTTTCCAGTGGCTACACCTTC.

This clonotype came up a few times. V usage is TRBV12-3 or TRBV12-4 and J usage is TRBJ2-4; 8 bases agree with TRBD2. The CDR3 covers 18 residues. Unmatched junction bases numbered 11, after V lost 3 bases and J lost 1 base. The CDR3 protein is CASSFPAGAGVAKNIQYF. The DNA of the CDR3 is TGTGCCAGCAGTTTTCCAGCGGGGGCGGGAGTTGCCAAAAACATTCAGTACTTC.

A single count supports this clonotype. The CDR3 sequence is CASSYRSTAKDNEQFF. The CDR3 DNA reads TGTGCCAGCAGTTACCGGTCGACAGCAAAAGACAATGAGCAGTTCTTC. V and J are TRBV6-6 and TRBJ2-1; D is perhaps TRBD1 (5 bases). Germline V gene data show CDR1 as MNHNY and CDR2 as SVGAGI (reference sequence). This CDR3 has 16 residues. V was pared by 2 bases and J by 5 bases, with 16 bases between.

The rearrangement uses TRBV27 and TRBJ2-7, with 8 bases aligning to TRBD2. Germline V lookup: CDR1 MNHEY, CDR2 SMNVEV (reference sequence). This CDR3 has 15 amino acids. J gave up 4 bases and V 5 bases, and 10 bases lay outside the gene matches. For the CDR3, the DNA is TGTGCCAGCAGTAGCCCCGGCGGGAGGAAGTACGAGCAGTACTTC. This codes for CASSSPGGRKYEQYF.

In its sample, this clonotype was seen many times. This could be a read error, since a much larger clone is one nucleotide away. The gene calls are TRBV11-2 and TRBJ2-1, with 7 bases identical to TRBD2. Germline V lookup: CDR1 SGHAT, CDR2 FQNNGV. V lost 5 bases and J lost 7; bases outside the gene matches: 8. The CDR3 extends over 14 amino acids. CDR3 in amino acids: CASSVAGALNEQFF. The CDR3 coding sequence is TGTGCCAGCAGCGTGGCGGGAGCTTTGAATGAGCAGTTCTTC.

J is TRBJ2-5 and V is TRBV7-8; 9 bases are shared with TRBD2. CDR3 size: 15 residues. V dropped 5 bases and J dropped 3; count of bases not matched to a gene: 7. CDR1 is SGHVS and CDR2 is FQNEAQ in the germline V gene. The CDR3 loop is CASSPYLAGEETQYF. The CDR3, as DNA: TGTGCCAGCAGCCCCTATTTAGCGGGAGAAGAGACCCAGTACTTC.

This sequence joins TRBV9 and TRBJ2-1; D might be TRBD2 (6 bases). Germline V gene data show CDR1 as SGDLS and CDR2 as YYNGEE. V dropped 1 base and J dropped 10 bases, with 12 bases sitting between them. There are 13 residues in the CDR3. CDR3 protein: CASSVITSREQFF. The CDR3 DNA reads as TGTGCCAGCAGCGTAATAACTAGCAGAGAGCAGTTCTTC.

CDR3 nucleotide sequence: TGCGCCAGCAGCACACACAGATTTTCTGGCAATGAGCAGTTCTTC. Protein sequence: CASSTHRFSGNEQFF. The genes are TRBV5-1 and TRBJ2-1; D gene uncertain. Germline loops: CDR1 SGHRS, CDR2 YFSETQ. V was clipped by 4 bases and J by 6 bases, with 17 bases between them. CDR3 length: 15 amino acids.

This clonotype was observed a handful of times. This sequence joins TRBV27 and TRBJ2-7; 7 nucleotides match TRBD1. V shed 4 bases and J 2 bases; nucleotides not matched to a gene: 23. From germline, CDR1 is MNHEY and CDR2 SMNVEV (reference sequence). CDR3 length: 20 amino acids. The CDR3 DNA reads TGTGCCAGCAGTTCTAGGTATTGGGGCGCCAACCCACAGGGGACCTACGAGCAGTACTTC. This gives the protein CASSSRYWGANPQGTYEQYF.

The rearrangement uses TRBV9 and TRBJ1-2, with 7 bases identical to TRBD1. CDR3 length: 17 residues. Germline loops: CDR1 SGDLS, CDR2 YYNGEE. V lost 3 bases to trimming and J lost 3 bases; unmatched junction nucleotides: 14. CDR3 coding DNA: TGTGCCAGCAGCGACCAGACAGGGCGAGGTGGTGACTATGGCTACACCTTC. It codes for CASSDQTGRGGDYGYTF.

The chain links TRBV20-1 to TRBJ2-5; the D is unclear. This CDR3 spans 12 amino acids. V dropped 5 bases and J dropped 2 bases, with 9 bases sitting between them. The germline gives CDR1 DFQATT, CDR2 SNEGSKA (reference sequence). The CDR3 here is CSAASAQETQYF. CDR3 in DNA: TGCAGTGCTGCGTCAGCTCAAGAGACCCAGTACTTC.

This rearrangement joins TRBV5-5 to TRBJ1-2, with 7 bases lining up with TRBD1. The CDR3 has 15 amino acids. V gave up 4 bases and J gave up 1 base; unmatched junction bases: 7. Germline V gives CDR1 SGHKS, CDR2 YYEKEE (reference sequence). This CDR3 is CASSGRDSFNYGYTF. The CDR3 nucleotides read TGTGCCAGCAGCGGTCGGGACAGCTTTAACTATGGCTACACCTTC.

The V gene is TRBV10-3, the J gene TRBJ2-3; no firm D call. CDR1 is ENHRY, CDR2 SYGVKD, per germline. CDR3 size: 17 residues. The germline V and J ends were trimmed by 3 bases and 2 bases, with 18 bases remaining between them. This CDR3 is CAISDLRSSGFTDTQYF. Written as DNA, the CDR3 is TGTGCCATCAGTGATCTAAGGTCCAGTGGGTTCACAGATACGCAGTATTTT.

This clonotype was detected only a few times. The gene calls are TRBV13 and TRBJ2-3; 9 bases map to TRBD2. V lost 0 bases and J lost 1; bases outside the gene matches: 14. The germline V gene has CDR1 PRHDT and CDR2 FYEKMQ (reference sequence). This CDR3 is 20 amino acids long. The CDR3 nucleotides are TGTGCCAGCAGCTTAGGCGGTTTAGCGGGAGAGTCGGGTGGCACAGATACGCAGTATTTT. The encoded protein is CASSLGGLAGESGGTDTQYF.

This sequence joins TRBV7-2 and TRBJ2-3; D assignment may be TRBD1 or TRBD2 (5 bases each). Looked up from germline, CDR1 is SGHTA and CDR2 is FQGNSA. V was cut by 1 base and J by 0 bases, with 20 bases left in between. The length of the CDR3 is 19 residues. The DNA for the CDR3 is TGTGCCAGCAGCTTAGACACGATCGGGGACGCATATAGCACAGATACGCAGTATTTT. As protein: CASSLDTIGDAYSTDTQYF.